The T cell receptor beta chain described here comes from a study of cytomegalovirus exposure and HLA in healthy donors. As for the study in general: Falling in the Caucasian-associated ancestry cluster were about four fifths of under 500 genotyped donors. Overall study results and limits: When a later analysis compared HLA-associated TCR beta chains with equally common others, the HLA-associated chains turned out to be more clonally expanded and to have lower generation probabilities. CMV serostatus stood as the only immune exposure information on hand. A later analysis reportedly found that, within productive TCRs, an Asian-associated ancestry cluster had fewer N-insertions than the mean observed across the approximately 700 donors.

The PCR was carried out with 60 Vbeta primers and 13 Jbeta primers. Clones were sequenced by immunoSEQ multiplex PCR, and TCRdb holds only the in-frame ones, with some missing. The sample contains approximately 210,000 clones, about 76% of which appear only once. CDR3 length: 14 amino acids. CDR1 SNHLY and CDR2 FYNNEI come from the germline V gene. J lost 7 bases, V lost 5 bases, and 8 bases had no gene match. To note about this clone: The antigen is undetermined.

V and J are TRBV2 and TRBJ2-3, with TRBD2 identical over 8 bases. Sequences were obtained from PBMCs. This TCR derives from a woman aged 45-60 years in good health and CMV-seronegative. CDR3 in DNA: TGTGCCAGCAGTCGAAGCGGGAGTCGGTATACGCAGTATTTT. Translated: CASSRSGSRYTQYF.